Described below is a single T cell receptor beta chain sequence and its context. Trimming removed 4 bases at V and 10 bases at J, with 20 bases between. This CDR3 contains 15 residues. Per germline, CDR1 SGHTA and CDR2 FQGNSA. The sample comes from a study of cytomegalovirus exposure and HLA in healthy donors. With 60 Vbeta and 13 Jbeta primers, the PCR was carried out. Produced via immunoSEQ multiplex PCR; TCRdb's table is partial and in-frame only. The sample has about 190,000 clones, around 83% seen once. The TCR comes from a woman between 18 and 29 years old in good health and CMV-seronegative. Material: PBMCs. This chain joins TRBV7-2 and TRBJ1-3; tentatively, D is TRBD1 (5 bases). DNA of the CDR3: TGTGCCAGCAGCTCCCCCTCTTGGGACTTATTAACCATATATTTT. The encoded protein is CASSSPSWDLLTIYF.